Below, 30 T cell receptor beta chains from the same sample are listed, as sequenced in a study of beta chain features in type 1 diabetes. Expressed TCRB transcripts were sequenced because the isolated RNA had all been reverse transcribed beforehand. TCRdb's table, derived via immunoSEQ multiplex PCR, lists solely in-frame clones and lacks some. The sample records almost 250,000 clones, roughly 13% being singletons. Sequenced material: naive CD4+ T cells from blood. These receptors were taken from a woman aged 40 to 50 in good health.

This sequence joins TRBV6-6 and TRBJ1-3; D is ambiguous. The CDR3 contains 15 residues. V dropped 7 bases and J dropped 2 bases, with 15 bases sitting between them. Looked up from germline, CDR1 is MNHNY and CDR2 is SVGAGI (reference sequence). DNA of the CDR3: TGTGCCAGCACTACTACTAATTACGCTGGAAACACCATATATTTT. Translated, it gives CASTTTNYAGNTIYF.

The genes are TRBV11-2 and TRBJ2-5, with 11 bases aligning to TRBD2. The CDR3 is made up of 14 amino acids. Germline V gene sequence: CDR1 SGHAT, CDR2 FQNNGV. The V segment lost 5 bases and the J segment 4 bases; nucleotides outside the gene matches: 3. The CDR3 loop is CASSLTSGVETQYF. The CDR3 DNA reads TGTGCCAGCAGCCTGACTAGCGGGGTAGAGACCCAGTACTTC.

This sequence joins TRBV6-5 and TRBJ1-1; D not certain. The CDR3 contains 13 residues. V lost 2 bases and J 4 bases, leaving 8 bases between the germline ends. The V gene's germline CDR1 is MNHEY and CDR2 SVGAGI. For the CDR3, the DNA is TGTGCCAGCAGTTACGTCGGGGTCACTGAAGCTTTCTTT. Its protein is CASSYVGVTEAFF.

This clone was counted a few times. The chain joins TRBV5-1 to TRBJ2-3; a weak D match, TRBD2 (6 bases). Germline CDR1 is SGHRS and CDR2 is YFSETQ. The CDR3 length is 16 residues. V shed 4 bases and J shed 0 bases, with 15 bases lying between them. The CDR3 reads CASSRGTGLSTDTQYF. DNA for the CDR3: TGCGCCAGCAGCCGTGGGACGGGACTTAGCACAGATACGCAGTATTTT.

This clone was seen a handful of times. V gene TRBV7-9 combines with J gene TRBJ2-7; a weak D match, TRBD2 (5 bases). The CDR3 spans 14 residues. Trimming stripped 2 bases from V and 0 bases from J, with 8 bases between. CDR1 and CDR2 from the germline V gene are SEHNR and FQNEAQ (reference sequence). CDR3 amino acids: CASSLSGNSYEQYF. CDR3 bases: TGTGCCAGCAGCTTATCGGGAAACTCCTACGAGCAGTACTTC.

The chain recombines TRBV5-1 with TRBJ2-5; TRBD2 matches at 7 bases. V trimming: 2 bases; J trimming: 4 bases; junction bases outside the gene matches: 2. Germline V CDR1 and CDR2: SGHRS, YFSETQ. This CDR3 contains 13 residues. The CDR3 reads CASSFSGLETQYF. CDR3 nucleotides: TGCGCCAGCAGCTTTAGCGGGCTAGAGACCCAGTACTTC.

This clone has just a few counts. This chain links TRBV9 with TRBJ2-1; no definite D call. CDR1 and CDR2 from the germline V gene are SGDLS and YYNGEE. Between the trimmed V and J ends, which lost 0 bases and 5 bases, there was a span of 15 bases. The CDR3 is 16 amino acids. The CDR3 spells CASSVGPGGTDNEQFF. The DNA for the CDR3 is TGTGCCAGCAGCGTAGGGCCGGGTGGTACCGACAATGAGCAGTTCTTC.

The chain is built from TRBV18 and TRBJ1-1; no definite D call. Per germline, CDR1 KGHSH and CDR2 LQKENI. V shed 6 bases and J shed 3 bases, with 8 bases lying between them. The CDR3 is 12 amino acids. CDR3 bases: TGTGCCAGCTCGTCGTTGTACACTGAAGCTTTCTTT. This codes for CASSSLYTEAFF.

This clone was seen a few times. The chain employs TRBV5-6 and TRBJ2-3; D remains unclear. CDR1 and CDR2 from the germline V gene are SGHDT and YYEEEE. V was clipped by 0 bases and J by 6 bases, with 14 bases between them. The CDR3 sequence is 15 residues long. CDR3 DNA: TGTGCCAGCAGCTTGGACGATTTTGGAGCCGATACGCAGTATTTT. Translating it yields CASSLDDFGADTQYF.

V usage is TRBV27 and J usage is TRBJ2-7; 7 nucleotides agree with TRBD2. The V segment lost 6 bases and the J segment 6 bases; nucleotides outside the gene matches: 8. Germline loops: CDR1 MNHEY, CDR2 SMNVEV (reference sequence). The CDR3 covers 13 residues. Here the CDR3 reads CASSSRTRSEQYF. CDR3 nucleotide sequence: TGTGCCAGCAGCTCCCGGACTAGATCCGAGCAGTACTTC.

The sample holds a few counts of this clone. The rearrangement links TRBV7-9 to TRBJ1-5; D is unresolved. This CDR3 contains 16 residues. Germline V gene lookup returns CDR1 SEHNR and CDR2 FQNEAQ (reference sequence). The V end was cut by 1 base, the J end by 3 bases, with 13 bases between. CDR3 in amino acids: CASSLGRGGPNQPQHF. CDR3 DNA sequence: TGTGCCAGCAGCTTAGGCCGGGGAGGCCCCAATCAGCCCCAGCATTTT.

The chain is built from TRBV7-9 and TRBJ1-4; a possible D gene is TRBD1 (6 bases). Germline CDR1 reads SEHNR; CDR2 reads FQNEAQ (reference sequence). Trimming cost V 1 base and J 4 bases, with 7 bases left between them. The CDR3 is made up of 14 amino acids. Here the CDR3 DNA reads TGTGCCAGCAGCTTAGGACAGGTTAATGAAAAACTGTTTTTT. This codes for CASSLGQVNEKLFF.

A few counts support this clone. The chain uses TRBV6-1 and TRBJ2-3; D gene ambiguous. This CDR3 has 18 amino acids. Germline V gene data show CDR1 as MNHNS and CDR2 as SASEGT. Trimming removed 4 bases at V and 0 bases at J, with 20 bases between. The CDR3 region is CASSATPWRGVSTDTQYF. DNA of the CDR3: TGTGCCAGCAGTGCCACCCCCTGGCGCGGCGTTAGCACAGATACGCAGTATTTT.

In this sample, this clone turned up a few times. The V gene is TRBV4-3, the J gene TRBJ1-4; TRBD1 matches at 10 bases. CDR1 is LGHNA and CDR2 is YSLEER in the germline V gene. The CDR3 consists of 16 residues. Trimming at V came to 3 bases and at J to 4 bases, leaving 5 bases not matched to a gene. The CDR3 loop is CASSHGQGGFNEKLFF. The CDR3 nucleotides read TGCGCCAGCAGCCATGGACAGGGGGGATTTAATGAAAAACTGTTTTTT.

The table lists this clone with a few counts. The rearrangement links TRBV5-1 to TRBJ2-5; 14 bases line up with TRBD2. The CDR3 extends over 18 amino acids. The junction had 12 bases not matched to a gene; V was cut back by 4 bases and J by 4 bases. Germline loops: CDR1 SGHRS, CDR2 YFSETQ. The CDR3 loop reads CASSPVPGTSGGGETQYF. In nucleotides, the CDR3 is TGCGCCAGCAGCCCCGTACCCGGGACTAGCGGGGGAGGAGAGACCCAGTACTTC. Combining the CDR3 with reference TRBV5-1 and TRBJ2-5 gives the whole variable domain KAGVTQTPRYLIKTRGQQVTLSCSPISGHRSVSWYQQTPGQGLQFLFEYFSETQRNKGNFPGRFSGRQFSNSRSEMNVSTLELGDSALYLCASSPVPGTSGGGETQYFGPGTRLLVL.

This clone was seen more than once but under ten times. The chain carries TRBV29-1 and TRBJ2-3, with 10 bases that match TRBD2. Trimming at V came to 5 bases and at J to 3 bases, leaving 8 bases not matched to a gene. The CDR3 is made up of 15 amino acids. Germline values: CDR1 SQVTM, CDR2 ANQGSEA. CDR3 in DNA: TGCAGCGTTAATGGTTTTAGCGGGGGGACAGATACGCAGTATTTT. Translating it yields CSVNGFSGGTDTQYF.

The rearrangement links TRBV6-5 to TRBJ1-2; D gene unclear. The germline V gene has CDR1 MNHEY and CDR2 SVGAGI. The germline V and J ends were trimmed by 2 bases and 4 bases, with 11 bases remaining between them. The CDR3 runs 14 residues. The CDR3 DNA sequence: TGTGCCAGCAGTTACGTGGGAGCTGGCTATGGCTACACCTTC. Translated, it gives CASSYVGAGYGYTF.

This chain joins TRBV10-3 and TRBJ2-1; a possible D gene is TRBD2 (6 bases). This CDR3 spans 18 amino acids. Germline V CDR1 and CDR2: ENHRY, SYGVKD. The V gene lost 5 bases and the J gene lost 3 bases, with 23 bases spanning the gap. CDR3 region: CAISRHEGGVSGYNEQFF. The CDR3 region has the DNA TGTGCCATCAGTCGACACGAAGGAGGGGTGTCGGGCTACAATGAGCAGTTCTTC.

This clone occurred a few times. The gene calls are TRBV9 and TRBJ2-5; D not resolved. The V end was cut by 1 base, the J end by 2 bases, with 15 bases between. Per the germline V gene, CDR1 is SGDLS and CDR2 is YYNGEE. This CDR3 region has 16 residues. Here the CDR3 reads CASSVSPRRRQETQYF. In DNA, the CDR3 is TGTGCCAGCAGCGTAAGTCCGAGGCGACGACAAGAGACCCAGTACTTC.

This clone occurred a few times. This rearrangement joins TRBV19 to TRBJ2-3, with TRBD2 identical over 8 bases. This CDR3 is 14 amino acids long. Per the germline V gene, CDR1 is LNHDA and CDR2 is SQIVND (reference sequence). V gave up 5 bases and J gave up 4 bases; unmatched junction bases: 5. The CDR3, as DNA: TGTGCCAGTAGTTCGGGACTAGGGCCAGATACGCAGTATTTT. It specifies CASSSGLGPDTQYF.

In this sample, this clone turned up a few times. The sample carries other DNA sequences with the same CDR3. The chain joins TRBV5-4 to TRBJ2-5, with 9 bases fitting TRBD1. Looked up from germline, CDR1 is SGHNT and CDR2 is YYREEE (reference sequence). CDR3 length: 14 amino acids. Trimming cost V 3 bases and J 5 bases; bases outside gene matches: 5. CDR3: CASSSGQGRETQYF. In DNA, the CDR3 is TGTGCCAGCAGCTCCGGACAGGGGCGCGAGACCCAGTACTTC.

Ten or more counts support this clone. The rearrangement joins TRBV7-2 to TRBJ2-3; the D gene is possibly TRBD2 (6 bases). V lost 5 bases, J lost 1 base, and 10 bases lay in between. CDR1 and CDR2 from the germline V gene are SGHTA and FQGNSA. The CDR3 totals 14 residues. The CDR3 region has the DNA TGTGCCAGCAGCCTAGAGCGGGGCACAGATACGCAGTATTTT. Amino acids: CASSLERGTDTQYF.

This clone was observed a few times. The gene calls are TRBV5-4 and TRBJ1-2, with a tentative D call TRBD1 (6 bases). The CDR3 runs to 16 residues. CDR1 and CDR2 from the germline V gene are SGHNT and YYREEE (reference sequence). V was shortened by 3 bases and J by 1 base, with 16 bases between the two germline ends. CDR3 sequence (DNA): TGTGCCAGCAGCTCGCAGACAGGAAACTTTAACTATGGCTACACCTTC. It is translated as CASSSQTGNFNYGYTF.

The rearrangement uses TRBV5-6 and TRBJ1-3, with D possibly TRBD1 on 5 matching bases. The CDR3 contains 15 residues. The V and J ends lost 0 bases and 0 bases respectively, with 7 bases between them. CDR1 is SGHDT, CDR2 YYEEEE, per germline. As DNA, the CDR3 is TGTGCCAGCAGCTTGGGACAGATCTCTGGAAACACCATATATTTT. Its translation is CASSLGQISGNTIYF. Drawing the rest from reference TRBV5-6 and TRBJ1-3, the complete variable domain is DAGVTQSPTHLIKTRGQQVTLRCSPKSGHDTVSWYQQALGQGPQFIFQYYEEEERQRGNFPDRFSGHQFPNYSSELNVNALLLGDSALYLCASSLGQISGNTIYFGEGSWLTVV.

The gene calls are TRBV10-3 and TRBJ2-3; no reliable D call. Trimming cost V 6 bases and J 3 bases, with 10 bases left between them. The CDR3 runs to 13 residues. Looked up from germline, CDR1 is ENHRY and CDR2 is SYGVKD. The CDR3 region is CAIREMSTDTQYF. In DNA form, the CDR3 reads TGTGCCATCAGGGAGATGTCGACAGATACGCAGTATTTT.

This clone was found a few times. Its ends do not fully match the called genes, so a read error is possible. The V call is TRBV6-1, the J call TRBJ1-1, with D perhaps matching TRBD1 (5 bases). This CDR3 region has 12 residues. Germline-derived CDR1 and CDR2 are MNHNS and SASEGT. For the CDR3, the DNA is TGTGCCAGCAGCTCCCAGGGCACTGAGGCTTTCTTT. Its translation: CASSSQGTEAFF.

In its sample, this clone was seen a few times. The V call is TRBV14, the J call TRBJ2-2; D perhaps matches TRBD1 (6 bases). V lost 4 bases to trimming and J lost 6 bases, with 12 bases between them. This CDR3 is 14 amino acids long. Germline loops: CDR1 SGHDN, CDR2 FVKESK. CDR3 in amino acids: CASSLRQEAGELFF. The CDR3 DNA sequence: TGTGCCAGCAGCCTCCGACAGGAGGCCGGGGAGCTGTTTTTT.

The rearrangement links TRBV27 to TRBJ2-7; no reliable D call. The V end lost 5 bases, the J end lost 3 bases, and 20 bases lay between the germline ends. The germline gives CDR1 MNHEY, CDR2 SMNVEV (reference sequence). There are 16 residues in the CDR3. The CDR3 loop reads CASSLSVGARLYEQYF. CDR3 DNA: TGTGCCAGCAGTCTTTCCGTTGGCGCTAGACTCTACGAGCAGTACTTC.

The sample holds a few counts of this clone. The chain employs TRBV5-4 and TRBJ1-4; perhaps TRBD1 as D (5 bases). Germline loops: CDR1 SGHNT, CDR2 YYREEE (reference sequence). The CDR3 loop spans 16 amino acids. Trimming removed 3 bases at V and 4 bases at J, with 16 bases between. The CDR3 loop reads CASSWGVGGGNEKLFF. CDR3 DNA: TGTGCCAGCAGCTGGGGGGTAGGTGGCGGTAATGAAAAACTGTTTTTT.

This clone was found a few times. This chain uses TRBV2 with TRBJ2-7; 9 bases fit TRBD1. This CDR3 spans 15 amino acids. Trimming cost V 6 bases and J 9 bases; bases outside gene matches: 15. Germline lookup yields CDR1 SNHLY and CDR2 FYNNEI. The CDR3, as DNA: TGTGCCAGCAGAGAATCCGGGACAGGGTTAGGGGGGCAGTACTTC. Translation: CASRESGTGLGGQYF.